By frequency in the sample, the clone carrying this TCR beta chain is medium-sized. Its target is unknown. Clones were read by immunoSEQ multiplex PCR, and TCRdb kept only the in-frame ones, dropping some. The repertoire holds 25,000 to 30,000 clones, with around 83% as singletons. The record originates from a study of T cells in narcolepsy. Study-level information: Enrolled donors included narcolepsy type 1 or type 2 patients and healthy controls. Study results and limitations: HCRT-specific and TRIB2-specific autoreactive clonotypes appeared among same-patient CSF and blood CD4+ clonotypes. Some memory CD4+ repertoires had no autoreactive clone sequences. Healthy controls reportedly lacked the autoreactive clonotypes serially found in patients' blood.

The V and J ends lost 3 bases and 7 bases respectively, with 10 bases between them. The CDR3 extends over 14 amino acids. The germline CDR1 and CDR2 sequences are LGHNA and YSLEER. The clonotype originates from a human donor with narcolepsy. Sequencing was carried out using CD45RA- memory CD4+ T cells from PBMCs. The V and J genes are TRBV4-3 and TRBJ1-6; a possible D gene is TRBD1 (5 bases). The CDR3 region has the DNA TGCGCCAGCAGCCAGGATAGACAGAATTCACCCCTCCACTTT. Translated, it gives CASSQDRQNSPLHF.